These 16 T cell receptor beta chains came from one sample sequenced in a study of cytomegalovirus exposure and HLA in healthy donors. The PCR made use of 60 Vbeta and 13 Jbeta primers. Data came from immunoSEQ multiplex PCR; TCRdb stores just in-frame clones and leaves some out. Among some 130,000 clones listed, around 82% were seen once. Sequencing was carried out using PBMCs. Every receptor here comes from a male donor in good health and CMV-seropositive.

This rearrangement joins TRBV5-1 to TRBJ2-5, with 8 bases lining up with TRBD1. The CDR3 is made up of 15 amino acids. Germline loops: CDR1 SGHRS, CDR2 YFSETQ. Trimming removed 3 bases from V and 5 bases from J; junction bases left unmatched: 9. The CDR3 loop is CASSSPRGQAETQYF. The CDR3 DNA reads TGCGCCAGCAGCTCCCCCAGGGGGCAGGCGGAGACCCAGTACTTC.

V is TRBV11-3 and J is TRBJ1-5, with a weak D call TRBD1 (5 bases). V lost 0 bases and J 4 bases, leaving 13 bases between the germline ends. This CDR3 has 16 amino acids. CDR1 and CDR2 from the germline V gene are SGHNT and YENEEA. Written as DNA, the CDR3 is TGTGCCAGCAGCTTAGAGCGGTGTCAGGGAAATCAGCCCCAGCATTTT. This codes for CASSLERCQGNQPQHF.

The chain employs TRBV11-1 and TRBJ1-4; TRBD1 is a possible D gene (5 bases). Per the germline V gene, CDR1 is SGHAT and CDR2 is FQDESV (reference sequence). Trimming removed 5 bases at V and 1 base at J, with 11 bases between. The CDR3 spans 15 residues. The CDR3 is CASSESGITNEKLFF. CDR3 bases: TGTGCCAGCAGCGAATCAGGGATAACTAATGAAAAACTGTTTTTT.

V gene TRBV6-1 combines with J gene TRBJ2-7; 7 bases are shared with TRBD1. V gave up 8 bases and J gave up 6 bases; unmatched junction bases: 10. Germline V gene data show CDR1 as MNHNS and CDR2 as SASEGT. This CDR3 has 13 residues. CDR3 sequence reads: CASPLPTGTEQYF. In DNA form, the CDR3 reads TGTGCCAGCCCACTCCCGACAGGGACCGAGCAGTACTTC.

Concerning this clone: A junction end diverges from the germline sequence, so it may reflect a read error. The V gene is TRBV7-7, the J gene TRBJ2-5; TRBD2 matches at 7 bases. The length of the CDR3 is 14 residues. The V gene's germline CDR1 is SSHAT and CDR2 FNYEAQ (reference sequence). CDR3 sequence reads: CASSLGEGTETQYF. In nucleotides, the CDR3 is TGTGCTAGCAGCTTAGGGGAGGGTACGGAGACCCAGTACTTC.

V is TRBV18 and J is TRBJ2-7; 10 bases are a match to TRBD1. The junction had 8 bases not matched to a gene; V was cut back by 4 bases and J by 5 bases. Germline loops: CDR1 KGHSH, CDR2 LQKENI. The CDR3 extends over 15 amino acids. CDR3 region: CASSLGGQGSNEQYF. The CDR3 nucleotides are TGTGCCAGCTCACTAGGGGGACAGGGGTCCAACGAGCAGTACTTC.

The V and J genes are TRBV5-6 and TRBJ2-5, with 9 nucleotides matching TRBD2. Trimming at V came to 3 bases and at J to 2 bases, leaving 11 bases not matched to a gene. Germline lookup yields CDR1 SGHDT and CDR2 YYEEEE. This CDR3 has 17 residues. CDR3 nucleotide sequence: TGTGCCAGCAGCTCCCGTAATAGCGGGGGAATTCAAGAGACCCAGTACTTC. Its protein product is CASSSRNSGGIQETQYF.

This sequence joins TRBV19 and TRBJ1-5; the D gene is possibly TRBD1 (5 bases). Germline V gene lookup returns CDR1 LNHDA and CDR2 SQIVND (reference sequence). The CDR3 is 15 amino acids. The V and J ends lost 7 bases and 4 bases respectively, with 17 bases between them. The CDR3 DNA reads as TGTGCCAGTAACCTCGCAGGGCAGACGAATCAGCCCCAGCATTTT. Residues: CASNLAGQTNQPQHF.

As DNA, the CDR3 is TGTGCCAGCAGCTTGGACAGAGGGGTATACGAGCAGTACTTC. Protein: CASSLDRGVYEQYF. The chain joins TRBV7-2 to TRBJ2-7, with D tentatively TRBD1 (6 bases). Germline loops: CDR1 SGHTA, CDR2 FQGNSA. The length of the CDR3 is 14 residues. V lost 3 bases and J 4 bases, leaving 13 bases between the germline ends.

This clone was recorded only once. This chain joins TRBV6-6 and TRBJ2-4; D perhaps matches TRBD2 (5 bases). The V gene lost 8 bases and the J gene lost 3 bases, with 8 bases spanning the gap. Germline V gives CDR1 MNHNY, CDR2 SVGAGI (reference sequence). CDR3 length equals 12 residues. CDR3 sequence reads: CASSLDKNIQYF. CDR3 nucleotide sequence: TGTGCCAGCTCACTAGACAAAAACATTCAGTACTTC.

This chain joins TRBV27 and TRBJ1-1, with 7 bases that match TRBD1. The V segment lost 8 bases and the J segment 1 base; nucleotides outside the gene matches: 1. The CDR3 is 12 amino acids. The germline CDR1 and CDR2 sequences are MNHEY and SMNVEV (reference sequence). CDR3 loop: CASRTGNTEAFF. The CDR3 DNA reads TGTGCCAGCCGGACAGGGAACACTGAAGCTTTCTTT.

This clone appeared once. V is TRBV28 and J is TRBJ1-2, with TRBD1 matching over 7 bases. CDR1 MDHEN and CDR2 SYDVKM come from the germline V gene. After removal of 5 bases from V and 4 bases from J, the junction contained 7 bases not matched to a gene. The CDR3 consists of 14 residues. The CDR3 sequence: CASSGYRDSYGYTF. The CDR3 DNA is TGTGCCAGCAGTGGGTACCGGGACAGCTATGGCTACACCTTC.

This chain joins TRBV11-2 and TRBJ2-7, with D possibly TRBD1 on 6 matching bases. There are 14 residues in the CDR3. Germline V CDR1 and CDR2: SGHAT, FQNNGV. With 3 bases removed from V and 6 bases from J, the gap between germline ends came to 15 bases. CDR3 sequence (DNA): TGTGCCAGCAGCTTTGGGCAGGGGACGGGCGAGCAGTACTTC. This gives the protein CASSFGQGTGEQYF.

The V call is TRBV7-8, the J call TRBJ1-4; TRBD1 aligns across 7 bases. CDR3 length: 16 residues. The trim removed 2 bases at V and 8 bases at J, leaving 11 bases unmatched. CDR1 and CDR2 (germline): SGHVS, FQNEAQ. DNA for the CDR3: TGTGCCAGCAGCTTACTTTTGAGGACAGGATGGGAAAAACTGTTTTTT. Its translation is CASSLLLRTGWEKLFF.

The chain links TRBV11-2 to TRBJ2-1; 7 bases match TRBD2. The CDR3 consists of 17 residues. V was pared by 4 bases and J by 7 bases, with 16 bases of the junction left unmatched. Germline V lookup: CDR1 SGHAT, CDR2 FQNNGV. CDR3 sequence reads: CASSSGTGREPWNEQFF. In DNA, the CDR3 is TGTGCCAGCAGCTCGGGTACGGGGCGGGAGCCGTGGAATGAGCAGTTCTTC.

In this sample, this clone turned up a few times. This chain joins TRBV6-5 and TRBJ1-1; tentatively, D is TRBD1 (5 bases). The CDR3 has 14 residues. Germline CDR1 is MNHEY and CDR2 is SVGAGI. Between the trimmed V and J ends, which lost 6 bases and 3 bases, there was a span of 14 bases. CDR3 sequence: CASRKPTGDTEAFF. CDR3 in DNA: TGTGCCAGCAGAAAACCTACAGGAGACACTGAAGCTTTCTTT.